A selection of T cell receptor beta chains follows, all from one sample in a study of T cell repertoires in cytomegalovirus infection. TCRdb re-called the reads with MiXCR, one entry per CDR3 protein. The data contain hundreds of thousands of distinct CDR3 sequences, roughly 30% of them singletons. Sequenced input: PBMCs. These receptors were obtained from a human donor in good health (CMV status not recorded). Some clones in this sample may be carry-over from other donors' samples. CDR3s include the opening cysteine and the closing phenylalanine or tryptophan. The D gene is left open where the match is weak. The size of a clone is reported for some rows only, either as once, few or many, or as a class for expanded clones.

>TRBJ1-6|TRBD1|many|TRBV7-9|15
TGTGCCAGCAGCATCGGACAGGGGGCTGATTCACCCCTCCACTTT
CASSIGQGADSPLHF
>TRBJ2-7|-|-|TRBV7-8|11
TGTTCCAGCAGCTTAGCATCCGAGCAGTACTTC
CSSSLASEQYF
>TRBJ2-3|TRBD2|few|TRBV5-1|17
TGCGCCAGCAGCTTGGGCGCGGGGGGGCGTCACACAGATACGCAGTATTTT
CASSLGAGGRHTDTQYF
>TRBJ1-3|-|-|TRBV6-1|17
TGTGCCCTCAGCCCCACGCCCGACAGGAGCTCTGGAAACACCATATATTTT
CALSPTPDRSSGNTIYF
>TRBJ1-6|-|few|TRBV4-1|17
TGCGCCAGCAGCCAAGATCTTTCCTGGCGGTATGGTTCACCCCTCCACTTT
CASSQDLSWRYGSPLHF
>TRBJ1-1|TRBD1|-|TRBV5-1|15
TGCGCCAGCAGAGCGTCGGTACAGGGGATCACTGAAGCTTTCTTT
CASRASVQGITEAFF
>TRBJ1-2|-|-|TRBV5-5|12
TGTGCCAGCAGCTTGGAAGTCTCAAAGGACACCTTC
CASSLEVSKDTF
>TRBJ1-1|-|-|TRBV7-6|14
TGTGCCAGCAGCTTAGCAGGGGATCAAACTGAAGCTTTCTTT
CASSLAGDQTEAFF
>TRBJ2-3|-|many|TRBV6-1|13
TGTGCCAGTAAGAAATCACTCACAGATACGCAGTATTTT
CASKKSLTDTQYF
>TRBJ1-1|TRBD1|-|TRBV11-2|16
TGTGCCAGCTCCCTTCGGAGGGACAGCAAGGACACTGAAGCTTTCTTT
CASSLRRDSKDTEAFF
>TRBJ2-7|-|-|TRBV19|14
TGTGCCAGTAGTTCAAGGGAGGCAGCCTACGAGCAGTACTTC
CASSSREAAYEQYF
>TRBJ1-2|-|many|TRBV7-9|17
TGTGCCAGCAGCTTTGGTTACAGGGATACGACTAACTATGGCTACACCTTC
CASSFGYRDTTNYGYTF
>TRBJ1-3|-|-|TRBV29-1|14
TGCAGCGTTGTACTCGGAAGCTCTGGAAACACCATATATTTT
CSVVLGSSGNTIYF
>TRBJ2-7|-|few|TRBV12-3/TRBV12-4|15
TGTGCCAGCAGTTCTCGGGCGGGGAGCTCCTACGAGCAGTACTTC
CASSSRAGSSYEQYF
>TRBJ2-1|-|-|TRBV6-6|14
TGTGCCAGCAGTTATGAGGGGCCGGGGGATGAGCAGTTCTTC
CASSYEGPGDEQFF
>TRBJ2-5|TRBD2|few|TRBV28|14
TGTGCCAGCAGTCCCGCCGGGGGGTCCGAGACCCAGTACTTC
CASSPAGGSETQYF
>TRBJ2-3|TRBD2|-|TRBV11-2|15
TGTGCCAGCAGCCAGGTACTAGCGGGGGCAGATACGCAGTATTTT
CASSQVLAGADTQYF
>TRBJ2-5|TRBD2|few|TRBV6-2/TRBV6-3|19
TGTGCCAGCCGCAACGCCTTTGCTGCGAGCGGGGGGGCCCCGGAGACCCAGTACTTC
CASRNAFAASGGAPETQYF
>TRBJ2-7|-|-|TRBV28|14
TGTGCCAGCAGTCCCACCCTTACGGTTTACGAGCATTACTTC
CASSPTLTVYEHYF
>TRBJ2-1|-|many|TRBV7-2|14
TGTGCCAGCAGCTTAGGTGTGACCTCAAATGAGCAGTTCTTC
CASSLGVTSNEQFF
>TRBJ1-6|-|many|TRBV12-3/TRBV12-4|14
TGTGCCAGCAGTCCGACAATGGGGGCTTCACCCCTCCACTTT
CASSPTMGASPLHF
>TRBJ1-1|-|few|TRBV12-3/TRBV12-4|15
TGTGCCAGCAGGCTTCATACAGGGACCCACACTGAAGCTTTCTTT
CASRLHTGTHTEAFF
>TRBJ2-2|-|many|TRBV6-5|15
TGTGCCAGCAGTTACCGGGGGGCATTCACCGGGGAGCTGTTTTTT
CASSYRGAFTGELFF
>TRBJ1-6|-|-|TRBV28|14
TGTGCCAGCAGTTTTGTAGTTGGAAATTCACCCCTCCACTTT
CASSFVVGNSPLHF
>TRBJ2-2|-|-|TRBV12-3/TRBV12-4|14
TGTGCCAGTAGAATCGGGTGGGACACCGGGGAGCTGTTTTTT
CASRIGWDTGELFF
>TRBJ2-7|-|-|TRBV7-9|14
TGTGCCAGCAGCTTAGGTCGTGACCACTACGAGCAGTACTTC
CASSLGRDHYEQYF
>TRBJ1-2|-|few|TRBV4-3|15
TGCGCCAGCAACCCCTCTTTCTCAGTTAACTATGGCTACACCTTC
CASNPSFSVNYGYTF
>TRBJ1-1|-|-|TRBV7-2|15
TGTGCCAGCAGCTTATGGGGGACCGGGAACACTGAAGCTTTCTTT
CASSLWGTGNTEAFF
>TRBJ1-6|-|few|TRBV2|16
TGTGCCAGCAGAAGGGAGGGGGGGGCGCGTAGTTCACCCCTCCACTTT
CASRREGGARSSPLHF
>TRBJ2-3|TRBD2|-|TRBV24-1|20
TGTGCCACCAGTGATTTTGGGAGCGGGGGAGACACTCCTAGCACAGATACGCAGTATTTT
CATSDFGSGGDTPSTDTQYF
>TRBJ1-1|-|-|TRBV4-1|13
TGCTCCAGCAGCCATACGCCCGGCACTGAAGCTTTCTTT
CSSSHTPGTEAFF
>TRBJ2-2|-|-|TRBV7-6|14
TGTGCCAGCAGCCGATCTGAGTTGTCCGGGGAGCTGTTTTGG
CASSRSELSGELFW
>TRBJ1-5|-|few|TRBV19|14
TGTGCCAGTAGTATATTGGACAGTGATCAGCCCCAGCATTTT
CASSILDSDQPQHF
>TRBJ2-1|-|-|TRBV20-1|15
TGCAGTGCCCCCAGGGGGGGGGGGGTCTACAATGAGCAGTTCTTC
CSAPRGGGVYNEQFF
>TRBJ2-1|-|-|TRBV27|16
TGTGCCAGCAGTTTAAGGCAGGGGCTGACCGGGAATGAGCAGTTCTTC
CASSLRQGLTGNEQFF
>TRBJ1-3|-|many|TRBV7-6|16
TGTGCCAGCAGCTTAACCGCCCCTACCCCCGGAAACACCATATATTTT
CASSLTAPTPGNTIYF
>TRBJ2-2|-|few|TRBV7-2|16
TGTGCCAGCAGCTCCCACAGGAGGGCGAACACCGGGGAGCTGTTTTTT
CASSSHRRANTGELFF
>TRBJ2-3|TRBD2|many|TRBV7-6|14
TGTGCCAGCAGCACAAGACTAGCGTCAGATACGCAGTATTTT
CASSTRLASDTQYF
>TRBJ1-2|TRBD1|-|TRBV19|15
TGTGCCAGTAGCCCATGGTCGGGACAGAGCTATGGCTACACCTTC
CASSPWSGQSYGYTF
>TRBJ1-2|TRBD1|few|TRBV14|15
TGTGCCAGCAGCCAGACGGGACAGGGGGTAGGAGGCTACACCTTC
CASSQTGQGVGGYTF
>TRBJ2-1|-|few|TRBV28|15
TGTGCCAGCAGTTTCTCAACTAGTTTGAACAATGAGCAGTTCTTC
CASSFSTSLNNEQFF